This T cell receptor (beta chain) derives from a study of OX40 agonist ivuxolimab in advanced cancers. As for the study in general: Patients were treated with ivuxolimab, an agonistic anti-OX40 (CD134) antibody. Of mixed ages from 23 to 79 and averaging about 56 years, the group was roughly 85% male.

Notes on the study in general: Expanded clones were, on average, more numerous among CD8+ T cells than CD4+.

Sampling times: baseline, cycle 4 day 1, cycle 7 day 1. The CDR3 consists of 18 residues. Losses at the gene ends were 1 base for V and 2 bases for J; bases not matched to a gene: 12. In germline, CDR1 is SGHVS, CDR2 FNYEAQ. Using immunoSEQ multiplex PCR, the repertoire was profiled, and TCRdb retains in-frame clones only, with some absent. This sample yields more than 55,000 clones, of which 65% to 85% are seen a single time; about 5% belongs to the top ten. A note on this clone: Its cognate antigen is unknown.

The TCR comes from an adult with an advanced solid tumor such as melanoma, head and neck, liver or kidney cancer. The V gene is TRBV7-6, the J gene TRBJ2-5, with 8 nucleotides matching TRBD2. The sample consisted of CD4+ or CD8+ T cells sorted from blood, taken in a trial of the OX40 agonist ivuxolimab. CDR3 loop: CASSLVIAGGEMQETQYF. The DNA for the CDR3 is TGTGCCAGCAGCTTAGTAATCGCGGGGGGAGAGATGCAAGAGACCCAGTACTTC.